These 12 T cell receptor beta chains originate from one sample sequenced in a study of vaccination and CD4 T cells after COVID-19. Sequenced with the Oncomine TCR Beta short-read assay was DNA taken from cultured CD4+ T cells. TCRdb used MiXCR to reprocess the PCR reads, holding one entry per CDR3 protein. The repertoire includes 15,000 or so distinct CDR3 sequences, roughly 50% of them detected once, and about 9.4% sits in the top ten. Indicated treatment: roughly 10-day PBMC culture with coronavirus spike peptide pools or control peptides (ViraFEST assay). For these TCRs, the target antigens are not known. Sequencing used CD4+ T cells from blood, cultured in vitro. The source is a human donor who had recovered from COVID-19.

This clonotype was seen a few times. The genes are TRBV27 and TRBJ2-5; D not certain. Germline CDR1 reads MNHEY; CDR2 reads SMNVEV (reference sequence). CDR3 size: 15 residues. V lost 4 bases and J 5 bases, leaving 17 bases between the germline ends. CDR3 in amino acids: CASSSQTAKGETQYF. For the CDR3, the DNA is TGTGCCAGCAGTTCGCAGACCGCGAAGGGCGAGACCCAGTACTTC.

This clonotype is large. The chain employs TRBV5-8 and TRBJ2-3, with a weak D call TRBD1 (6 bases). The ends were cut back, 0 bases at V and 2 bases at J, with 13 bases in the middle. This CDR3 has 16 residues. Germline assignment: CDR1 SGHTS and CDR2 YDEGEE. CDR3 loop: CASSLDREGYTDTQYF. Here the CDR3 DNA reads TGTGCCAGCAGCTTGGACAGGGAAGGGTACACAGATACGCAGTATTTT.

J is TRBJ2-2 and V is TRBV11-3; D is possibly TRBD1 (5 bases). V was shortened by 1 base and J by 4 bases, with 25 bases between the two germline ends. The V gene's germline CDR1 is SGHNT and CDR2 YENEEA. This CDR3 region has 20 residues. In DNA form, the CDR3 reads TGTGCCAGCAGCTTAGCAGGGTGGGCCCGCGGCTCCGCCGGCACCGGGGAGCTGTTTTTT. Translation: CASSLAGWARGSAGTGELFF.

Only a few counts were recorded for this clonotype. CDR3 sequence reads: CSAGETQETQYF. For the CDR3, the DNA is TGCAGTGCCGGGGAGACTCAAGAGACCCAGTACTTC. The rearrangement uses TRBV20-1 and TRBJ2-5; D is perhaps TRBD2 (5 bases). CDR1 DFQATT and CDR2 SNEGSKA come from the germline V gene (reference sequence). The CDR3 consists of 12 residues. Trimming pared 6 bases from V and 2 bases from J, leaving 10 bases between.

This chain's CDR3 is CASSSPGTGDQPQHF. CDR3 bases: TGTGCCAGCAGCTCGCCCGGGACAGGCGATCAGCCCCAGCATTTT. V usage is TRBV7-9 and J usage is TRBJ1-5; 8 bases align to TRBD1. Trimming took 4 bases from V and 5 from J; bases not matched to a gene: 7. The CDR3 has 15 residues. Germline CDR1 reads SEHNR; CDR2 reads FQNEAQ (reference sequence).

This chain links TRBV19 with TRBJ2-3; TRBD2 is a possible D gene (5 bases). Deletions cut 3 bases from V and 3 bases from J, with 13 bases between. CDR1 and CDR2 (germline): LNHDA, SQIVND (reference sequence). This CDR3 has 15 residues. The CDR3 bases are TGTGCCAGTAGTATCCAAGCGGCAGTAACAGATACGCAGTATTTT. Its translation is CASSIQAAVTDTQYF.

This clonotype was observed once. The chain is built from TRBV7-6 and TRBJ1-1; the D is unclear. CDR1 is SGHVS, CDR2 FNYEAQ, per germline. V lost 3 bases to trimming and J lost 1 base, with 6 bases between them. This CDR3 has 13 residues. The DNA of the CDR3 is TGTGCCAGCAGCTTTACGGCGAACACTGAAGCTTTCTTT. Protein product: CASSFTANTEAFF.

This clonotype has just a few counts. V usage is TRBV7-2 and J usage is TRBJ1-2; no definite D call. In germline, CDR1 is SGHTA, CDR2 FQGNSA. With 7 bases removed from V and 6 bases from J, the gap between germline ends came to 15 bases. The CDR3 is 13 amino acids. CDR3 amino acids: CASTPEAEDGYTF. CDR3 nucleotide sequence: TGTGCCAGCACCCCAGAGGCAGAAGATGGCTACACCTTC.

V usage is TRBV7-2 and J usage is TRBJ2-1; 11 nucleotides agree with TRBD2. V was clipped by 2 bases and J by 4 bases; unmatched bases: 1. This CDR3 spans 15 amino acids. The V gene's germline CDR1 is SGHTA and CDR2 FQGNSA. The CDR3 nucleotides are TGTGCCAGCAGCTTACTAGCGGGAGGTTACAATGAGCAGTTCTTC. Its protein product is CASSLLAGGYNEQFF. Supplemented by reference TRBV7-2 and TRBJ2-1, the full variable domain reads GAGVSQSPSNKVTEKGKDVELRCDPISGHTALYWYRQSLGQGLEFLIYFQGNSAPDKSGLPSDRFSAERTGGSVSTLTIQRTQQEDSAVYLCASSLLAGGYNEQFFGPGTRLTVL.

This chain uses TRBV30 with TRBJ2-7; TRBD1 matches 7 bases. From germline, CDR1 is GTSNPN and CDR2 SVGIG (reference sequence). V was clipped by 4 bases and J by 7 bases; unmatched bases: 22. There are 17 residues in the CDR3. The CDR3 sequence: CAWTPLLRGRSLREQYF. CDR3 DNA: TGTGCCTGGACCCCCTTGCTGAGGGGGCGATCCTTAAGGGAGCAGTACTTC.

This chain connects TRBV6-4 to TRBJ1-1; possible D gene TRBD1, 6 bases. The V end was cut by 5 bases, the J end by 0 bases, with 13 bases between. Germline V CDR1 and CDR2: MRHNA, SNTAGT. The length of the CDR3 is 15 residues. The CDR3 loop is CASSSGDGVNTEAFF. The CDR3 DNA reads as TGTGCCAGCAGTTCAGGGGACGGGGTGAACACTGAAGCTTTCTTT.

The chain employs TRBV20-1 and TRBJ1-2; D unresolved. Germline-derived CDR1 and CDR2 are DFQATT and SNEGSKA (reference sequence). This CDR3 has 13 amino acids. Trimming took off 2 bases at V and 5 bases at J, with 12 bases between the two ends. Written as DNA, the CDR3 is TGCAGTGCTAGAACCCGGGGTGGGTATGGCTACACCTTC. Translating gives CSARTRGGYGYTF.